The rows below give T cell receptor beta chains drawn from one sample of a study of PD-1 blockade in classical Hodgkin lymphoma. This table comes from immunoSEQ multiplex PCR, and its TCRdb copy is limited to in-frame clones, with some not included. The data contain about 93,000 clones, more than 70% of them singletons. The sample here was peripheral blood mononuclear cells (PBMCs), taken before the fourth cycle of nivolumab. These receptors were taken from a human donor with classical Hodgkin lymphoma. CDR3s include the opening cysteine and the closing phenylalanine or tryptophan. A D gene is named only where the DNA matches it firmly.

J gene	V gene	D gene	CDR3 protein
TRBJ2-1	TRBV7-9	TRBD2	CASSLFRGGLGVHDEQFF
TRBJ1-1	TRBV5-4	TRBD1	CASSSGQGANSPIF
TRBJ1-2	TRBV5-6	.	CASSPRTDSIGYTF
TRBJ2-5	TRBV5-8	.	CASSIWTNQETQYF
TRBJ1-3	TRBV27	.	CASSPAGNAGNTIYF
TRBJ1-2	TRBV5-1	TRBD1	CASNPTDRVLQYYGYTF
TRBJ1-2	TRBV5-5	.	CASSLESGYGYTF
TRBJ2-1	TRBV25-1	TRBD2	CASSAAQGTSGGHNEQFF
TRBJ2-7	TRBV6-6	TRBD1	CASTRGQGEGSYEQYF
TRBJ2-4	TRBV11-2	TRBD2	CASSLVGLAGGDGIQYF
TRBJ2-2	TRBV6-5	TRBD1	CASSYGQGATGELFF
TRBJ1-2	TRBV27	TRBD1	CASSLSRRGGFNYGYTF
TRBJ1-5	TRBV19	.	CASTSYEIQPQHF
TRBJ2-6	TRBV11-2	TRBD1	CASSQQGARRPSGANVLTF
TRBJ2-7	TRBV7-3	.	CARRNPKGPYEQYF
TRBJ2-1	TRBV19	TRBD2	CASSIRTSGRANEQFF
TRBJ1-1	TRBV9	.	CASSVSGGTEAFF
TRBJ2-7	TRBV5-1	TRBD1	CASSLLDRGLYEQYF
TRBJ1-5	TRBV11-2	.	CASSLGSVSNQPQHF
TRBJ1-2	TRBV9	TRBD1	CASSVDSGGDRYLYGYTF
TRBJ2-7	TRBV10-3	.	CAISETPQGYEQYF
TRBJ1-3	TRBV30	.	CAWRGLGGNTIYF
TRBJ2-5	TRBV28	.	CASSFRYIQETQYF
TRBJ2-3	TRBV28	TRBD2	CAIGRAGTDTQYF
TRBJ2-7	TRBV6-1	.	CASSERPGSSYEQYF
TRBJ1-1	TRBV14	.	CASSQGGWLMNTEAFF
TRBJ1-2	TRBV5-5	.	CASSLYTAANYGYTF
TRBJ2-1	TRBV9	TRBD2	CASSVAGGPTVGEQFF
TRBJ1-5	TRBV7-2	.	CASSLGARGLRSNQPQHF
TRBJ1-2	TRBV5-4	TRBD1	CASSFRTGPNYGYTF
TRBJ1-2	TRBV2	TRBD1	CASSGEGASYGYTF
TRBJ2-1	TRBV4-1	TRBD2	CASSQDPWTSPEDEQFF
TRBJ2-7	TRBV28	.	CASSTPSGPYEQYF
TRBJ2-7	TRBV29-1	TRBD1	CSVATGNYEQYF
TRBJ1-6	TRBV6-1	.	CASSADRRDNSPLHF
TRBJ1-2	TRBV4-1	TRBD1	CASSPGTGLHYGYTF
TRBJ1-5	TRBV2	TRBD1	CASSAGQHSNQPQHF
TRBJ2-7	TRBV5-8	.	CASSLARGATYEQYF
TRBJ1-5	TRBV19	.	CASSNSGGNQPQHF
TRBJ2-7	TRBV9	TRBD2	CASSPRLARDEQYF
TRBJ1-6	TRBV28	.	CASNPWATSPSPLHF
TRBJ1-2	TRBV6-6	TRBD1	CASSWDRARDYYGYTF
TRBJ2-7	TRBV5-1	.	CASSLVPPVSSYEQYF
TRBJ1-4	TRBV6-1	.	CASSAFRGAPEKLFF
TRBJ2-1	TRBV28	.	CASTLGPGTTNNEQFF
TRBJ1-1	TRBV5-1	.	CASSLWTSTEAFF
TRBJ2-1	TRBV10-2	.	CASSIYIADHNEQFF
TRBJ2-3	TRBV11-3	TRBD2	CASSLDPRLAGGTDTQYF
TRBJ1-1	TRBV25-1	.	CASSAQGITEAFF
TRBJ2-7	TRBV19	TRBD2	CASSIAPPTSGRSYEQYF
TRBJ2-2	TRBV6-6	.	CASSYTAGPGELFF
TRBJ2-2	TRBV9	TRBD2	CASSPAGVTGELFF
TRBJ2-7	TRBV11-2	TRBD2	CASSFSSGVAAYEQYF